Sequencing of this T cell receptor beta chain was carried out in a study of cytomegalovirus exposure and HLA in healthy donors. Study at large: Ancestry clustering placed roughly four fifths of around 400 genotyped donors in the Caucasian-associated cluster.

CDR1 SEHNR and CDR2 FQNEAQ come from the germline V gene (reference sequence). Trimming shortened V by 1 base and J by 5 bases, and 13 bases separated the two germline ends. The CDR3 extends over 15 amino acids. The study ran its PCR with 60 Vbeta and 13 Jbeta primers. Clones were sequenced by immunoSEQ multiplex PCR, and TCRdb holds only the in-frame ones, with some missing. The sample has approximately 110,000 clones; around three quarters are singletons. The rearrangement links TRBV7-9 to TRBJ2-3; TRBD2 is a possible D gene (6 bases). The TCR was taken from a woman in her fifties or sixties in good health and CMV-seropositive. The source material was PBMCs. The CDR3 DNA reads as TGTGCCAGCAGCTTAGAACGGGGGAGTGGAGATACGCAGTATTTT. Amino acid sequence: CASSLERGSGDTQYF. Based on the CDR3 plus reference TRBV7-9 and TRBJ2-3, the full variable domain is DTGVSQNPRHKITKRGQNVTFRCDPISEHNRLYWYRQTLGQGPEFLTYFQNEAQLEKSRLLSDRFSAERPKGSFSTLEIQRTEQGDSAMYLCASSLERGSGDTQYFGPGTRLTVL.